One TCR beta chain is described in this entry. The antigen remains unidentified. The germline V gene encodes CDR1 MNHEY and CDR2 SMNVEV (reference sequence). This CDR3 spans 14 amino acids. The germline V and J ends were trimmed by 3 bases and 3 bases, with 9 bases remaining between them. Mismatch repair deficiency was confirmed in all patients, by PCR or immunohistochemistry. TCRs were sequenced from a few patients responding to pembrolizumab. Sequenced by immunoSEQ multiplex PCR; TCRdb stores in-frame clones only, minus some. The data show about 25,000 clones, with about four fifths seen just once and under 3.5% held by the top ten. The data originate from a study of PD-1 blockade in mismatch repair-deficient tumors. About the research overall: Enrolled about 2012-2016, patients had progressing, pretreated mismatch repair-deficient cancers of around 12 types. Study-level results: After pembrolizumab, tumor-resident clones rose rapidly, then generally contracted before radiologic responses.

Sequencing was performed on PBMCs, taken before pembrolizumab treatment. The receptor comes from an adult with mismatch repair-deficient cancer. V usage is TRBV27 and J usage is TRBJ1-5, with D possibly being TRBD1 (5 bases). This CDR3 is CASSFDSYNQPQHF. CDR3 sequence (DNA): TGTGCCAGCAGTTTCGACAGCTACAATCAGCCCCAGCATTTT.